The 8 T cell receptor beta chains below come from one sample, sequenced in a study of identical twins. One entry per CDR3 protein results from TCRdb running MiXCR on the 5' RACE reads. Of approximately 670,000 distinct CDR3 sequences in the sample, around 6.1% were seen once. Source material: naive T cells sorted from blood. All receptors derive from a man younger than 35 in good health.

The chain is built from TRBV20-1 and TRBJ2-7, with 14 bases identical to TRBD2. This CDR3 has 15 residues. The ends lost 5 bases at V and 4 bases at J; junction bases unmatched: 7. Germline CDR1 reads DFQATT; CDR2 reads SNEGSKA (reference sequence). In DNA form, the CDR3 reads TGCAGTGCTTTGGATGGGACTAGCGGGAGTTACGAGCAGTACTTC. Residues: CSALDGTSGSYEQYF.

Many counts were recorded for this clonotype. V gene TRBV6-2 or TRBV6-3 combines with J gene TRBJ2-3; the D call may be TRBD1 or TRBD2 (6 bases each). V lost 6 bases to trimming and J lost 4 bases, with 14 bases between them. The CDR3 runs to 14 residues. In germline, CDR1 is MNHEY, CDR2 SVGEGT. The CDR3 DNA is TGTGCCAGCAGCCAAATACGGGGGCCAGATACGCAGTATTTT. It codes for CASSQIRGPDTQYF.

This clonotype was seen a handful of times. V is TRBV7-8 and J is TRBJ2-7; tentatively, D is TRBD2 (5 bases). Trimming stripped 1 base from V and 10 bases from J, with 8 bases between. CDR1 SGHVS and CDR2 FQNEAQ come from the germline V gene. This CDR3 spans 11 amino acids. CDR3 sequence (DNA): TGTGCCAGCAGCTTAGACGGGGAACAGTACGTC. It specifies CASSLDGEQYV.

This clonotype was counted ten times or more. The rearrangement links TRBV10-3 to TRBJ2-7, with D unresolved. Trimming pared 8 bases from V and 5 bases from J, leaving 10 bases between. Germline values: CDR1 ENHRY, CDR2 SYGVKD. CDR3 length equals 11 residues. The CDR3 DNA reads TGTGCCATCGGGGTTGGGGACGAGCAGTACGTC. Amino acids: CAIGVGDEQYV.

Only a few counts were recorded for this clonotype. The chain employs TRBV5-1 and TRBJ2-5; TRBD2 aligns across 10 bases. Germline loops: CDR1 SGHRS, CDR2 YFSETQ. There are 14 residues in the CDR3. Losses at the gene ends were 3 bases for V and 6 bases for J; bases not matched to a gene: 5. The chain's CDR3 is CASSSLAGAKTQYF. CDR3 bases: TGCGCCAGCAGCTCTCTAGCGGGAGCGAAGACCCAGTACTTC.

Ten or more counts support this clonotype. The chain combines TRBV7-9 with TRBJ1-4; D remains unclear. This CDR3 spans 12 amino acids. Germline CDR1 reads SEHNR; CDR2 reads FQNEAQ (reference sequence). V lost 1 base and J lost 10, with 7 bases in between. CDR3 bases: TGTGCCAGCAGCTTAGTCGAGGGAAAACTGTTTTTT. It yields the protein CASSLVEGKLFF.

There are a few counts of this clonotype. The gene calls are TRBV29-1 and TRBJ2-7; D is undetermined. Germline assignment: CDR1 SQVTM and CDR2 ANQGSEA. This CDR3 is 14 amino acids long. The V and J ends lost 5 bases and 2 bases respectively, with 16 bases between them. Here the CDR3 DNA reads TGCAGCGTTACGGTCCGCGGCTCTCCCTACGAGCAGTACTTC. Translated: CSVTVRGSPYEQYF.

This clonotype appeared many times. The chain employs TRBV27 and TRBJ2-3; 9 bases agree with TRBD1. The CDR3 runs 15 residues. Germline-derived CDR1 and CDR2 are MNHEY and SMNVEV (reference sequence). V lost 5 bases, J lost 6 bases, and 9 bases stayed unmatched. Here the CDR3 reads CASSPRQGVRDTQYF. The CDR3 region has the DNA TGTGCCAGCAGTCCAAGACAGGGGGTAAGGGATACGCAGTATTTT.